These 19 T cell receptor beta chains were all obtained from the same sample, sequenced in a study of spatial heterogeneity in lung cancer. The time point: sample taken at primary tumor resection. Unsorted whole RNA samples from tumor, nontumor lung or frozen PBMC were sequenced. One entry per CDR3 protein results from TCRdb running MiXCR on the 5' RACE reads. There are about 10,000 distinct CDR3 sequences in the sample; about 3.5% occur only once, and under 60% lies in the top ten. Sample: PBMCs, taken at surgery. These receptors were collected from a female donor with early-stage non-small cell lung cancer.

This clonotype appeared many times. The library was designed around alpha chains, so this beta chain is a stray read whose abundance carries little weight. The CDR3 protein is CASVGLNIGELFF. As DNA, the CDR3 is TGTGCCAGCGTCGGGCTAAATATCGGGGAGCTGTTTTTT. The chain has TRBV11-2 and TRBJ2-2, with unresolved D. CDR1 and CDR2 from the germline V gene are SGHAT and FQNNGV. V lost 8 bases to trimming and J lost 7 bases, with 14 bases between them. The CDR3 is 13 residues long.

This clonotype was seen repeatedly, ten times or more. Found in a library prepared for alpha chains, this beta chain is an off-target read, and its abundance has little meaning. The rearrangement joins TRBV27 to TRBJ1-1; D unresolved. The CDR3 runs 13 residues. Germline V gene data show CDR1 as MNHEY and CDR2 as SMNVEV (reference sequence). Trimming shortened V by 1 base and J by 1 base, and 4 bases separated the two germline ends. The CDR3 protein is CASSLYRNTEAFF. The CDR3 DNA follows: TGTGCCAGCAGTTTATACAGGAACACTGAAGCTTTCTTT.

This clonotype was detected ten times or more. This beta chain represents an off-target read in a library built for alpha chains; its size is of limited meaning. The chain uses TRBV7-9 and TRBJ2-1, with 8 bases aligning to TRBD2. Germline loops: CDR1 SEHNR, CDR2 FQNEAQ (reference sequence). This CDR3 region has 13 residues. The ends lost 3 bases at V and 6 bases at J; junction bases unmatched: 1. This chain's CDR3 is CASSLSGSNEQFF. CDR3 nucleotide sequence: TGTGCCAGCAGCTTGAGCGGGAGCAATGAGCAGTTCTTC.

As to this clonotype: This beta chain came through as a stray read in a library set up for alpha chains, and its size says little. J is TRBJ2-7 and V is TRBV13, with 15 bases identical to TRBD2. Germline V gene lookup returns CDR1 PRHDT and CDR2 FYEKMQ (reference sequence). This CDR3 region has 14 residues. V lost 5 bases to trimming and J lost 9 bases; unmatched junction nucleotides: 5. CDR3 nucleotide sequence: TGTGCCAGCAGCCCGGGACTAGCGGGGGGTGTGCAGTACTTC. This translates into CASSPGLAGGVQYF.

This clonotype was detected many times. A library made for alpha chains picked up this beta chain off target, so its size means little. In DNA, the CDR3 is TGTGCCAGCAGTTCCACAGGAGTCAGGGAAAAACTGTTTTTT. As protein: CASSSTGVREKLFF. The chain recombines TRBV12-3 or TRBV12-4 with TRBJ1-4, with a weak D call TRBD1 (5 bases). CDR3 size: 14 residues. V lost 4 bases and J 8 bases, leaving 14 bases between the germline ends.

This clonotype was recorded many times. This beta chain is an unintended read in a library built for alpha chains; its size means little. The chain couples TRBV6-6 to TRBJ2-7; 9 bases fit TRBD1. The CDR3 runs 12 residues. The germline V gene has CDR1 MNHNY and CDR2 SVGAGI (reference sequence). V was pared by 8 bases and J by 5 bases, with 4 bases of the junction left unmatched. Here the CDR3 DNA reads TGTGCCAGCGACACAGGGGGCGACGAGCAGTACTTC. Protein: CASDTGGDEQYF.

Many counts were recorded for this clonotype. This beta chain is an off-target read within a library intended for alpha chains, so its frequency means little. The rearrangement uses TRBV20-1 and TRBJ1-2; D is unclear. The CDR3 extends over 13 amino acids. Germline CDR1 DFQATT, CDR2 SNEGSKA (reference sequence). Trimming removed 2 bases from V and 5 bases from J, with 12 bases in between. CDR3 sequence (DNA): TGCAGTGCTAGACAGGATCGGGTTTATGGCTACACCTTC. It is translated as CSARQDRVYGYTF.

This clonotype was counted between two and nine times. The library was built for alpha chains, so this beta chain is an off-target read and its size means little. The chain employs TRBV5-6 and TRBJ1-5; D remains unclear. Looked up from germline, CDR1 is SGHDT and CDR2 is YYEEEE. The CDR3 contains 14 residues. V lost 1 base, J lost 7 bases, and 12 bases lay in between. This chain's CDR3 is CASSLYTKDQPQHF. In DNA, the CDR3 is TGTGCCAGCAGCTTGTACACGAAGGACCAGCCCCAGCATTTT.

This clonotype was picked up many times. Because this beta chain is a stray read in a library intended to capture alpha chains, its abundance should not be given much weight. The V gene is TRBV7-2, the J gene TRBJ2-2; the match to TRBD1 covers 7 bases. The CDR3 contains 15 residues. The ends lost 0 bases at V and 7 bases at J; junction bases unmatched: 5. Germline V gene lookup returns CDR1 SGHTA and CDR2 FQGNSA. This chain's CDR3 is CASSLATGVSGELFF. CDR3 nucleotide sequence: TGTGCCAGCAGCTTAGCCACAGGGGTCAGCGGGGAGCTGTTTTTT.

The table lists this clonotype with many counts. For a library built for alpha chains, this beta chain is a stray read; little rests on its size. The chain uses TRBV2 and TRBJ2-7; a possible D gene is TRBD2 (6 bases). Germline-derived CDR1 and CDR2 are SNHLY and FYNNEI. CDR3 length: 12 amino acids. V shed 6 bases and J shed 12 bases, with 18 bases lying between them. For the CDR3, the DNA is TGTGCCAGCAGCGCGGGACGGTCAGACCCGTACTTC. This gives the protein CASSAGRSDPYF.

In this sample, this clonotype turned up many times. Because this beta chain is a stray read in a library intended to capture alpha chains, its abundance should not be given much weight. The genes are TRBV20-1 and TRBJ2-1, with 9 bases matching TRBD2. Germline loops: CDR1 DFQATT, CDR2 SNEGSKA (reference sequence). The V segment lost 5 bases and the J segment 0 bases; nucleotides outside the gene matches: 11. This CDR3 spans 17 amino acids. CDR3 region: CSASKREVHSSYNEQFF. CDR3 DNA: TGCAGTGCTTCGAAGCGGGAGGTCCACTCCTCCTACAATGAGCAGTTCTTC.

This clonotype was seen ten or more times. This beta chain turned up in a library designed for alpha chains; as an off-target read, its abundance says little. The CDR3, as DNA: TGCAGTGCTGGGGGGAGTCCCTTCGGGTACGAGCAGTACTTC. Translating it yields CSAGGSPFGYEQYF. J is TRBJ2-7 and V is TRBV20-1, with a possible D match to TRBD2 (6 bases). Germline assignment: CDR1 DFQATT and CDR2 SNEGSKA (reference sequence). The CDR3 runs to 14 residues. V lost 5 bases and J 4 bases, leaving 18 bases between the germline ends.

This clonotype was counted ten times or more. This beta chain is an off-target read within a library intended for alpha chains, so its frequency means little. The V call is TRBV19, the J call TRBJ2-5; D unresolved. Germline CDR1 and CDR2: LNHDA and SQIVND (reference sequence). This CDR3 contains 13 residues. Deletions cut 3 bases from V and 2 bases from J, with 7 bases between. As DNA, the CDR3 is TGTGCCAGTAGTATTCGAGATCAAGAGACCCAGTACTTC. Translated: CASSIRDQETQYF.

This clonotype was seen many times. This beta chain slipped into a library made for alpha chains as a stray read, so its size is not meaningful. This chain links TRBV12-5 with TRBJ2-3; 7 bases align to TRBD1. This CDR3 is 16 amino acids long. Germline V CDR1 and CDR2: LGHNT, FRNRAP. Trimming took 5 bases from V and 2 from J; bases not matched to a gene: 10. The CDR3 spells CASGPSLGQNTDTQYF. CDR3 coding DNA: TGTGCTAGTGGTCCGAGCCTGGGACAGAACACAGATACGCAGTATTTT. The full variable domain, completed using reference TRBV12-5 and TRBJ2-3, is DARVTQTPRHKVTEMGQEVTMRCQPILGHNTVFWYRQTMMQGLELLAYFRNRAPLDDSGMPKDRFSAEMPDATLATLKIQPSEPRDSAVYFCASGPSLGQNTDTQYFGPGTRLTVL.

On this clonotype itself: Little can be read into the size of this beta chain, an off-target read in a library designed for alpha chains. The gene calls are TRBV20-1 and TRBJ1-2; D is unclear. CDR1 is DFQATT, CDR2 SNEGSKA, per germline (reference sequence). The CDR3 sequence is 11 residues long. With 4 bases removed from V and 8 bases from J, the gap between germline ends came to 11 bases. CDR3 in amino acids: CSATSLWGYTF. In nucleotides, the CDR3 is TGCAGTGCTACGAGCCTGTGGGGCTACACCTTC.

The sample holds many counts of this clonotype. This beta chain appears as a stray read in a library generated for alpha chains; its size is not informative. The chain recombines TRBV5-4 with TRBJ2-5, with 7 bases that match TRBD1. V was pared by 3 bases and J by 1 base, with 9 bases of the junction left unmatched. CDR1 and CDR2 (germline): SGHNT, YYREEE (reference sequence). The CDR3 loop spans 16 amino acids. The CDR3 protein is CASSSYQQGTQETQYF. DNA of the CDR3: TGTGCCAGCAGCTCTTACCAACAGGGGACCCAAGAGACCCAGTACTTC.

This clonotype was found a few times. A library prepared for alpha chains yielded this beta chain as an off-target read; its size is of little meaning. The chain carries TRBV28 and TRBJ2-7; 11 bases agree with TRBD2. Germline assignment: CDR1 MDHEN and CDR2 SYDVKM. The CDR3 is 24 residues long. V gave up 6 bases and J gave up 0 bases; unmatched junction bases: 31. The CDR3 nucleotides are TGTGCCAGCAGCAAAGGACTGCGAAAACTAGCGGGAGCCAGTCTAGTTCGGGACTCCTACGAGCAGTACTTC. Encoded protein: CASSKGLRKLAGASLVRDSYEQYF.

This clonotype was counted between two and nine times. This beta chain is an off-target read within a library intended for alpha chains, so its frequency means little. This chain joins TRBV5-4 and TRBJ2-7; D possibly matches TRBD1 or TRBD2 (5 bases each). This CDR3 is 15 amino acids long. The germline gives CDR1 SGHNT, CDR2 YYREEE (reference sequence). The V end lost 3 bases, the J end lost 0 bases, and 13 bases lay between the germline ends. The CDR3 DNA sequence: TGTGCCAGCAGCTCGGGCCCAGGGAGCTCCTACGAGCAGTACTTC. This translates into CASSSGPGSSYEQYF.

This clonotype has at least ten counts. Being off target in a library aimed at alpha chains, this beta chain has a size of little meaning. The chain links TRBV7-2 to TRBJ2-7; D is ambiguous. Germline V gene lookup returns CDR1 SGHTA and CDR2 FQGNSA. The V end lost 5 bases, the J end lost 7 bases, and 12 bases lay between the germline ends. The CDR3 contains 12 residues. The CDR3 region is CASSTTSWEQYF. CDR3 DNA sequence: TGTGCCAGCAGCACGACATCTTGGGAGCAGTACTTC.